The TCR beta chain described here comes from a study of T cells in localized non-small cell lung cancer. Worth noting for this clone: Its antigen is still unknown.

Points from the study as a whole: The study sequenced only one region of the tumor. As a result, intratumor heterogeneity could not be excluded and remains possible. There was higher T cell clonality in uninvolved adjacent lung than in tumor, and it was highest there. With higher T cell density in blood came longer overall survival.

Sequenced by immunoSEQ multiplex PCR; TCRdb stores in-frame clones only, minus some. Of about 59,000 clones listed, about nine tenths are singletons. The receptor was derived from a woman aged 40-75 years with stage I lung adenocarcinoma. The sequences come from peripheral blood, collected before any cancer treatment.

This CDR3 reads CASSEDPRGSYNSPLHF. CDR3 nucleotide sequence: TGTGCCAGCAGTGAAGACCCAAGGGGCTCCTATAATTCACCCCTCCACTTT. The chain couples TRBV6-1 to TRBJ1-6; TRBD1 is a possible D gene (5 bases). The germline V gene has CDR1 MNHNS and CDR2 SASEGT. The CDR3 loop spans 17 amino acids. The germline V and J ends were trimmed by 1 base and 0 bases, with 10 bases remaining between them.